This TCR beta chain appears in the sequencing data of a study of beta chain features in type 1 diabetes. Study-level findings and limits: All four CD4+ subsets from Type 1 diabetes patients carried moderately but significantly shorter TCRB CDR3s.

The investigators reverse transcribed all of the isolated RNA, so they sequenced expressed TCRB transcripts. Profiling relied on immunoSEQ multiplex PCR, and the TCRdb table lists in-frame clones only, not all of them. The sample holds about 650,000 clones; over 10% are singletons and the top ten take roughly 0.11%. This clone was seen a handful of times. Antigen unknown. Other DNA sequences in the sample encode the same CDR3. V trimming: 4 bases; J trimming: 0 bases; junction bases outside the gene matches: 3. CDR1 SGHRS and CDR2 YFSETQ come from the germline V gene. The CDR3 sequence is 14 residues long.

The specimen sequenced was naive CD4+ T cells from blood. The V gene is TRBV5-1, the J gene TRBJ1-1; 7 bases are shared with TRBD1. This clonotype was obtained from a man aged 25-45 years with type 1 diabetes. DNA of the CDR3: TGCGCCAGCAGCCCCGGGACAGTGAACACTGAAGCTTTCTTT. It codes for CASSPGTVNTEAFF.